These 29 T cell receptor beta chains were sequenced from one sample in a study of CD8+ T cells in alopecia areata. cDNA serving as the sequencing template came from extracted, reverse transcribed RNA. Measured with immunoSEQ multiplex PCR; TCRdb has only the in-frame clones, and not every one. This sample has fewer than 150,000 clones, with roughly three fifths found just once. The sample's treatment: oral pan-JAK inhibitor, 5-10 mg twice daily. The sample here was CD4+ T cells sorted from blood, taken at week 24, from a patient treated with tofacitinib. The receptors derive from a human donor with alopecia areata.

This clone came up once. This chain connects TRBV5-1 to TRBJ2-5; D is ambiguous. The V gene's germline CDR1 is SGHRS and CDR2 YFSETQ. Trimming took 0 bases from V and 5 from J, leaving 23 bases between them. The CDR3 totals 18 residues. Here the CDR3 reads CASSLGWSTDGSPETQYF. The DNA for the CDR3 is TGCGCCAGCAGCTTGGGCTGGAGCACGGACGGCTCACCGGAGACCCAGTACTTC.

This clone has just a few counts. In DNA form, the CDR3 reads TGCGCCAGCAGCCATGACGCACTTACCTACGAGCAGTACTTC. Amino acid sequence: CASSHDALTYEQYF. V is TRBV4-3 and J is TRBJ2-7; D is ambiguous. Deletions cut 3 bases from V and 2 bases from J, with 11 bases between. Germline V gene sequence: CDR1 LGHNA, CDR2 YSLEER. This CDR3 has 14 residues.

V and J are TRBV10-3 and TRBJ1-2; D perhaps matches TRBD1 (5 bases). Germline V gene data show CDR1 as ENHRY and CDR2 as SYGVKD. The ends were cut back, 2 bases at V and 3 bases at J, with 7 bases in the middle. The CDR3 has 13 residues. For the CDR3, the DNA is TGTGCCATCAGTGAGCAACAGGACTATGGCTACACCTTC. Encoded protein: CAISEQQDYGYTF.

For the CDR3, the DNA is TGCAGCGCCCGGACAGGGGGCGATCAGCCCCAGCATTTT. Encoded protein: CSARTGGDQPQHF. The rearrangement uses TRBV29-1 and TRBJ1-5, with 11 bases lining up with TRBD1. The length of the CDR3 is 13 residues. Per germline, CDR1 SQVTM and CDR2 ANQGSEA. With V trimmed by 7 bases and J by 5 bases, 4 bases remained unmatched. Full variable domain (rest looked up from reference TRBV29-1 and TRBJ1-5): SAVISQKPSRDICQRGTSLTIQCQVDSQVTMMFWYRQQPGQSLTLIATANQGSEATYESGFVIDKFPISRPNLTFSTLTVSNMSPEDSSIYLCSARTGGDQPQHFGDGTRLSIL.

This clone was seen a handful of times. The CDR3 nucleotides read TGTGCCAGCGGACTAGCGGGGGACTACTACGAGCAGTACTTC. Residues: CASGLAGDYYEQYF. The chain is built from TRBV6-5 and TRBJ2-7, with 13 bases that match TRBD2. The V segment lost 8 bases and the J segment 3 bases; nucleotides outside the gene matches: 4. The CDR3 spans 14 residues. Germline CDR1 is MNHEY and CDR2 is SVGAGI.

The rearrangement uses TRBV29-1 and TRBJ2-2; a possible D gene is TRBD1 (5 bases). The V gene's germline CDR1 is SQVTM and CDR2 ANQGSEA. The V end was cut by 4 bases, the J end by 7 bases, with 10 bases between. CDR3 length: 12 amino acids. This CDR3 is CSVGKGIGELFF. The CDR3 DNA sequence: TGCAGCGTTGGAAAGGGGATCGGGGAGCTGTTTTTT.

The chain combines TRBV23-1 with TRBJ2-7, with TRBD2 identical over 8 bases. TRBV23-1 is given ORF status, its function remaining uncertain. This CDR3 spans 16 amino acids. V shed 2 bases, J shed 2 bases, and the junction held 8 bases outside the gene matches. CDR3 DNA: TGCGCCAGCAGTCAAGGGCCCCGGGGGGGGGCCTACGAGCAGTACTTC. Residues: CASSQGPRGGAYEQYF.

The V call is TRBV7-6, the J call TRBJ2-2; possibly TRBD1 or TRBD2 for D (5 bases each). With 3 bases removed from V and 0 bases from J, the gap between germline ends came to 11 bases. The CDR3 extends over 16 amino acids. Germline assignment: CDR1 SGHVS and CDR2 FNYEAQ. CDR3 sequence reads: CASSLTGTTNTGELFF. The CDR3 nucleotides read TGTGCCAGCAGCTTGACCGGGACGACGAACACCGGGGAGCTGTTTTTT.

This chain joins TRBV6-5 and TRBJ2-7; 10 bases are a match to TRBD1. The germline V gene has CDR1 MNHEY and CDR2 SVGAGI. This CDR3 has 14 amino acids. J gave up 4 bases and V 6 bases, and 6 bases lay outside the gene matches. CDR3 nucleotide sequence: TGTGCCAGCAGAAGACAGGGGGCGTTTTACGAGCAGTACTTC. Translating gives CASRRQGAFYEQYF.

CDR3 in DNA: TGCGCCACTTCCCTGGGAGGGCGCTACAATGAGCAGTTCTTC. This encodes CATSLGGRYNEQFF. This chain links TRBV5-1 with TRBJ2-1, with 7 positions matching TRBD2. This CDR3 has 14 amino acids. Germline V lookup: CDR1 SGHRS, CDR2 YFSETQ. The V and J ends lost 9 bases and 3 bases, in that order; junction bases with no gene match: 9.

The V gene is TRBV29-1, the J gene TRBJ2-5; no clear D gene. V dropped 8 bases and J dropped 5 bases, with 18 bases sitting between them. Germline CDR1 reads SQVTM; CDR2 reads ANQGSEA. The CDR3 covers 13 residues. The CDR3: CSLRQTYRETQYF. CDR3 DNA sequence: TGCAGCCTGCGGCAGACCTACCGGGAGACCCAGTACTTC.

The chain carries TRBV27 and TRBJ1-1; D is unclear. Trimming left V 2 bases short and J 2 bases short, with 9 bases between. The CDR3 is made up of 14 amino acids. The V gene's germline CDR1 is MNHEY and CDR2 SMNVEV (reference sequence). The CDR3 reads CASSLRPSNTEAFF. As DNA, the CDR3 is TGTGCCAGCAGTTTAAGGCCATCAAACACTGAAGCTTTCTTT.

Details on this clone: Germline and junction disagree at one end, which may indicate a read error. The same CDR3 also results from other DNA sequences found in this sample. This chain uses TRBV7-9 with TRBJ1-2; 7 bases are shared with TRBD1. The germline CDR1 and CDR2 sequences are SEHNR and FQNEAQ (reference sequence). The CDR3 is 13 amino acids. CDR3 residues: CASSLGTDYGYTF. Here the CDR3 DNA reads TGTGCCAGCAGTTTAGGGACAGACTATGGCTACACCTTC.

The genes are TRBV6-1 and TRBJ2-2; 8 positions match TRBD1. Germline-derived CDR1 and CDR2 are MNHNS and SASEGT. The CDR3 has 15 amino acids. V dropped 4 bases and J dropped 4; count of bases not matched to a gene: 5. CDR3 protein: CASSGGQGPTGELFF. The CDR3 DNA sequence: TGTGCCAGCAGTGGAGGACAGGGCCCCACCGGGGAGCTGTTTTTT.

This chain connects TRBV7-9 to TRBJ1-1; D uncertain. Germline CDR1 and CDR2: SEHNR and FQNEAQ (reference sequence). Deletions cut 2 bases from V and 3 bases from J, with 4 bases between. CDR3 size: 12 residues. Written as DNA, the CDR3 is TGTGCCAGCAGCTTAATCGACACTGAAGCTTTCTTT. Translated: CASSLIDTEAFF.

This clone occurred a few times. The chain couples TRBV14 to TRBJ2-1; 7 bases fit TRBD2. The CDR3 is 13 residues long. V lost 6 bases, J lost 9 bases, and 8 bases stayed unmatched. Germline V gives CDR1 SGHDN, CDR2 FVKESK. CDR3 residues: CASRSSGGGEQFF. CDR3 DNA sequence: TGTGCCAGCAGATCTTCGGGGGGTGGTGAGCAGTTCTTC.

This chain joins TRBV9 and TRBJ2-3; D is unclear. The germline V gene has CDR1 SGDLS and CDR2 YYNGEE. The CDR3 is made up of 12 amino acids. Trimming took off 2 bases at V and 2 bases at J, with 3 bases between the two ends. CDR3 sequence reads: CASSVYTDTQYF. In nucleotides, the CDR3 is TGTGCCAGCAGCGTCTACACAGATACGCAGTATTTT.

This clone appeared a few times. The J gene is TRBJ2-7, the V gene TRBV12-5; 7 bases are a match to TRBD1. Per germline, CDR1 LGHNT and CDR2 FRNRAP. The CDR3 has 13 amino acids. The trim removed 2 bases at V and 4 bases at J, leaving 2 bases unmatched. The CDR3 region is CASGLRGRYEQYF. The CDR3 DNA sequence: TGTGCTAGTGGTTTGAGGGGGCGATACGAGCAGTACTTC.

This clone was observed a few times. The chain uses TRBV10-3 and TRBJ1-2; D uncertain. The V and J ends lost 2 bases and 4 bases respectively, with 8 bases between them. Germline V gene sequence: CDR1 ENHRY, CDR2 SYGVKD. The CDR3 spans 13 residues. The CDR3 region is CAISEEGRYGYTF. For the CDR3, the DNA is TGTGCCATCAGTGAGGAGGGTCGCTATGGCTACACCTTC.

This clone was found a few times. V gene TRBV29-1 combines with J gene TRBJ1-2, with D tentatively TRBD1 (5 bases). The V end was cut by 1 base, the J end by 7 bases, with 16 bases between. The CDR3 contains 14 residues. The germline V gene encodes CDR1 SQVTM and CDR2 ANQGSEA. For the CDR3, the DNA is TGCAGCGTTGAAGCGTGGGGGGGTGTAGGTGGCTACACCTTC. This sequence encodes CSVEAWGGVGGYTF.

The CDR3 coding sequence is TGTGCCAGCTCACCGGAGACTAGCGGGTACGAGCAGTACTTC. Residues: CASSPETSGYEQYF. The genes are TRBV18 and TRBJ2-7; 10 bases line up with TRBD2. This CDR3 has 14 residues. Germline V gene data show CDR1 as KGHSH and CDR2 as LQKENI. V shed 3 bases, J shed 4 bases, and the junction held 3 bases outside the gene matches.

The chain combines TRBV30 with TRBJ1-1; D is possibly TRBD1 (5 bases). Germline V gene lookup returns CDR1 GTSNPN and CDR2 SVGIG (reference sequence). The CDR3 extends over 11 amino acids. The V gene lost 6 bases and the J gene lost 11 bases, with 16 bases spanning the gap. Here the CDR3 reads CACSQVGLAFF. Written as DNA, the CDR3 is TGTGCCTGCTCACAGGTTGGGCTGGCTTTCTTT.

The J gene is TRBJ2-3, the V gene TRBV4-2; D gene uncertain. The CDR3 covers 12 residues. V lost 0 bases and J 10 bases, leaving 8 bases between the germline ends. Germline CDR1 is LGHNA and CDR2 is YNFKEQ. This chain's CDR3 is CASSQDEGAQYF. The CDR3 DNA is TGTGCCAGCAGCCAAGACGAAGGAGCGCAGTATTTT.

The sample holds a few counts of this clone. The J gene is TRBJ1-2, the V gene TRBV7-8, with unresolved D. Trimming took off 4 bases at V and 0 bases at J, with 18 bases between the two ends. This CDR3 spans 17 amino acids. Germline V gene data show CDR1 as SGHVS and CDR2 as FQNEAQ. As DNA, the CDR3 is TGTGCCAGCAGCTCCCCCCCGGTCGGAAAGCCTAACTATGGCTACACCTTC. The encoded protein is CASSSPPVGKPNYGYTF.

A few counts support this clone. The CDR3 spells CASSSTPTGDGYTF. DNA for the CDR3: TGTGCCAGCAGCTCTACCCCGACAGGGGATGGCTACACCTTC. V is TRBV7-8 and J is TRBJ1-2; TRBD1 matches at 8 bases. The CDR3 runs to 14 residues. J was trimmed by 6 bases and V by 4 bases; bases with no gene match: 7. The germline gives CDR1 SGHVS, CDR2 FQNEAQ.

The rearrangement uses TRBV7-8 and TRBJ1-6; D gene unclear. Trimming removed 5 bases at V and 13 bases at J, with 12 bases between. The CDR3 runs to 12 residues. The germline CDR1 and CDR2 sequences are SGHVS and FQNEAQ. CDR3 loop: CASSPRVDPLHF. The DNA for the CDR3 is TGTGCCAGCAGCCCAAGAGTGGATCCCCTCCACTTT.

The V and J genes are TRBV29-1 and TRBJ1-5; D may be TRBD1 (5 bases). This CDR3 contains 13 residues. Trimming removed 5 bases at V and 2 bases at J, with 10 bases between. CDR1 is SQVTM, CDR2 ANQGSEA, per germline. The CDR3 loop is CSVISGRNQPQHF. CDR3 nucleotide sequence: TGCAGCGTTATTTCGGGACGCAATCAGCCCCAGCATTTT. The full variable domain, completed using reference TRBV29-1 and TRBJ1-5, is SAVISQKPSRDICQRGTSLTIQCQVDSQVTMMFWYRQQPGQSLTLIATANQGSEATYESGFVIDKFPISRPNLTFSTLTVSNMSPEDSSIYLCSVISGRNQPQHFGDGTRLSIL.

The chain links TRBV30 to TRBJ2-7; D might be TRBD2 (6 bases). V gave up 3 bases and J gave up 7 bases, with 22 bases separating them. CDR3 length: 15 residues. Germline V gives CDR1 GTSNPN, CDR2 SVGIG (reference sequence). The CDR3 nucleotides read TGTGCCTGGAGCCCGGTAGATGGGAGGAGAAGGGAGCAGTACTTC. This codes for CAWSPVDGRRREQYF.

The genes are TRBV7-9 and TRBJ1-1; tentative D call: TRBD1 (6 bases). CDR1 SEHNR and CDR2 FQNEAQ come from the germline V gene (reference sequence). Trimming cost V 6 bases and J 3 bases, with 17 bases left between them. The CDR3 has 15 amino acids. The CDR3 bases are TGTGCCAGCAGGCCCACAGGGTATGGGGACACTGAAGCTTTCTTT. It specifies CASRPTGYGDTEAFF.